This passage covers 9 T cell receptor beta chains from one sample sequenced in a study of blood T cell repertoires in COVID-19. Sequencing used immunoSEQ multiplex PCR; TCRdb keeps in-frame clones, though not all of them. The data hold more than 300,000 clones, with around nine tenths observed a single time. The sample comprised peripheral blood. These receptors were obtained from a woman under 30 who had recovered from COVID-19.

CDR3 sequence (DNA): TGTGCCTGGAGTGTGTGGGAGGGCCACAATGAGCAGTTCTTC. Amino acids: CAWSVWEGHNEQFF. V gene TRBV30 combines with J gene TRBJ2-1; TRBD2 matches 7 bases. V shed 0 bases and J 5 bases; nucleotides not matched to a gene: 4. The CDR3 contains 14 residues. Germline CDR1 reads GTSNPN; CDR2 reads SVGIG (reference sequence).

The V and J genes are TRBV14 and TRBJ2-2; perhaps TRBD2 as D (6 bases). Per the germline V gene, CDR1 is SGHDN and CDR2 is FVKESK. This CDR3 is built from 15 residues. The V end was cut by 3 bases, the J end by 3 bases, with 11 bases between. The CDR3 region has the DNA TGTGCCAGCAGCCAGAGCTGGGGGGACACCGGGGAGCTGTTTTTT. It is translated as CASSQSWGDTGELFF. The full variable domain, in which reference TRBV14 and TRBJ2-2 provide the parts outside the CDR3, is EAGVTQFPSHSVIEKGQTVTLRCDPISGHDNLYWYRRVMGKEIKFLLHFVKESKQDESGMPNNRFLAERTGGTYSTLKVQPAELEDSGVYFCASSQSWGDTGELFFGEGSRLTVL.

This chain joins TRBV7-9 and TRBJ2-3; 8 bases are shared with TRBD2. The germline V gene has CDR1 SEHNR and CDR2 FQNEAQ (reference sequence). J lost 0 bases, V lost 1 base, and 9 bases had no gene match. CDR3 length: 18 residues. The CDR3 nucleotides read TGTGCCAGCAGCTTAGGTTTCTCGGCGGGAGGAAGCACAGATACGCAGTATTTT. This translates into CASSLGFSAGGSTDTQYF.

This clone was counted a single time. The CDR3: CSAKGNSPLHF. CDR3 DNA: TGCAGTGCCAAGGGGAATTCACCCCTCCACTTT. The V and J genes are TRBV20-1 and TRBJ1-6; TRBD1 is a possible D gene (5 bases). Trimming shortened V by 6 bases and J by 7 bases, and 7 bases separated the two germline ends. The CDR3 contains 11 residues. CDR1 is DFQATT, CDR2 SNEGSKA, per germline (reference sequence).

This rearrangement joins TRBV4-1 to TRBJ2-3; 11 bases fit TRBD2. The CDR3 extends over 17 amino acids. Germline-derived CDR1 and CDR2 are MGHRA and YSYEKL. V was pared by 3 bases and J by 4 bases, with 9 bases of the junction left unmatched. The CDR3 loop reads CASSQTQLAGAADTQYF. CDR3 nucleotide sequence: TGCGCCAGCAGCCAGACCCAACTAGCGGGAGCGGCAGATACGCAGTATTTT.

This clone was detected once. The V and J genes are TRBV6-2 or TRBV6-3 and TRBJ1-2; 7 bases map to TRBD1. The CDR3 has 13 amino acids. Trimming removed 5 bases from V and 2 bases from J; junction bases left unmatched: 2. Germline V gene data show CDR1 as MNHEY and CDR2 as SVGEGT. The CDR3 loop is CASSTTGNYGYTF. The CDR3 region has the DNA TGTGCCAGCAGTACGACAGGGAACTATGGCTACACCTTC.

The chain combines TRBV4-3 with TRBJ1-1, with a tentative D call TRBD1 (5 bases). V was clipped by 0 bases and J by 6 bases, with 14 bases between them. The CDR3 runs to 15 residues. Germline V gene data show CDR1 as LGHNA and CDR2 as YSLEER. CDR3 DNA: TGCGCCAGCAGCCAAGATGGGATTAGGGGTGCTGAAGCTTTCTTT. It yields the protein CASSQDGIRGAEAFF.

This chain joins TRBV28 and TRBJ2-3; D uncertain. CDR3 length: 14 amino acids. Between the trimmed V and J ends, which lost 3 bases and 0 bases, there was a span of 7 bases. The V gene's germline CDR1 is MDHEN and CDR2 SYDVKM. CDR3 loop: CASSFQFSTDTQYF. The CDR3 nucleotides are TGTGCCAGCAGTTTTCAATTTAGCACAGATACGCAGTATTTT.

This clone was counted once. The CDR3 DNA sequence: TGTGCCAGCAGTAACGGACTAGCGGGGGGGTATATAACCTACGAGCAGTACGTC. Its translation: CASSNGLAGGYITYEQYV. The rearrangement joins TRBV6-2 or TRBV6-3 to TRBJ2-7; 15 bases fit TRBD2. Per the germline V gene, CDR1 is MNHEY and CDR2 is SVGEGT. The trim removed 5 bases at V and 2 bases at J, leaving 10 bases unmatched. The CDR3 runs to 18 residues.